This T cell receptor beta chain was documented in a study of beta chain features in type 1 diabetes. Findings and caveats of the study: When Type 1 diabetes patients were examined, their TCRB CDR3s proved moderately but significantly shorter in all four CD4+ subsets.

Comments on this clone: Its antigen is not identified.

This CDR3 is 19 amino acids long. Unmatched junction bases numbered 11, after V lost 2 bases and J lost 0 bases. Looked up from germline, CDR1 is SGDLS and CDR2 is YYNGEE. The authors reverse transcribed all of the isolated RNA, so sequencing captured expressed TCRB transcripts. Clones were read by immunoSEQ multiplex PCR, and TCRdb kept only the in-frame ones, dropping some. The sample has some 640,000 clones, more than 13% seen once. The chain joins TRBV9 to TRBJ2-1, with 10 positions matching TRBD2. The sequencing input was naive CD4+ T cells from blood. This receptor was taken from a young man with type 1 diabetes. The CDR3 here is CASSVSRLAGQSSYNEQFF. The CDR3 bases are TGTGCCAGCAGCGTTTCTCGACTAGCGGGTCAAAGCTCCTACAATGAGCAGTTCTTC.